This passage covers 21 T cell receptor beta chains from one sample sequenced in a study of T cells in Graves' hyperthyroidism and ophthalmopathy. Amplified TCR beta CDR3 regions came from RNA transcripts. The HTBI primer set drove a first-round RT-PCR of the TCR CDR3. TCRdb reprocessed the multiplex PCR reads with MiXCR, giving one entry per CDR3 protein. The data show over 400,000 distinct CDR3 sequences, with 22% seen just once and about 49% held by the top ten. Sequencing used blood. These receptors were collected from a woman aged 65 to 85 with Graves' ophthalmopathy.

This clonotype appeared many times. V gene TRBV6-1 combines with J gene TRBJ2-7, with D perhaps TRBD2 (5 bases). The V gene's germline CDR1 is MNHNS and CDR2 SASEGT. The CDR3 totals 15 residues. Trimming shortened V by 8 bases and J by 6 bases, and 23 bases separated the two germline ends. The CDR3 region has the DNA TGTGCCAGCCATGACTCCTTTCTCAGCCGGGGCGAGCAGTACTTC. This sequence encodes CASHDSFLSRGEQYF.

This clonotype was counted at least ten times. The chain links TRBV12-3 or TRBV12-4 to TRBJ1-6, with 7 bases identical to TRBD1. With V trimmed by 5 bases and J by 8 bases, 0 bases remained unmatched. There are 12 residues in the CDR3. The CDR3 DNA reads TGTGCCAGCAGTGGGACAGATTCACCCCTCCACTTT. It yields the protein CASSGTDSPLHF.

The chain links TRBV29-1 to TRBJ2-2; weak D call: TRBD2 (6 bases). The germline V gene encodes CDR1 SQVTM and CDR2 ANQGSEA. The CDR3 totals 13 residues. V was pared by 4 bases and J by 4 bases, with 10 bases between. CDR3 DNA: TGCAGCGTTGTAGTGGGAGGCACCGGGGAGCTGTTTTTT. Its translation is CSVVVGGTGELFF.

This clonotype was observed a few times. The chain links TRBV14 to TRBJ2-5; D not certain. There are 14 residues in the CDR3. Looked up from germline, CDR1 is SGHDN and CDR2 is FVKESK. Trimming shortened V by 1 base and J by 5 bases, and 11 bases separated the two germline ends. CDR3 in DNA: TGTGCCAGCAGCCAAGTCTCCCTTGCGGAGACCCAGTACTTC. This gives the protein CASSQVSLAETQYF. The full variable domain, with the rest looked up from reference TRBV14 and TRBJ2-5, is EAGVTQFPSHSVIEKGQTVTLRCDPISGHDNLYWYRRVMGKEIKFLLHFVKESKQDESGMPNNRFLAERTGGTYSTLKVQPAELEDSGVYFCASSQVSLAETQYFGPGTRLLVL.

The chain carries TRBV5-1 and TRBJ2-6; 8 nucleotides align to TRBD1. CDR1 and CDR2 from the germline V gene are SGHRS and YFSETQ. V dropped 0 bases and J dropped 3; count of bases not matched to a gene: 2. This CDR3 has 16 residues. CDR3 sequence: CASSLAGGGGANVLTF. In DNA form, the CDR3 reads TGCGCCAGCAGCTTGGCAGGGGGCGGTGGGGCCAACGTCCTGACTTTC. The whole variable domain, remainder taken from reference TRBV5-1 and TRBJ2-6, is KAGVTQTPRYLIKTRGQQVTLSCSPISGHRSVSWYQQTPGQGLQFLFEYFSETQRNKGNFPGRFSGRQFSNSRSEMNVSTLELGDSALYLCASSLAGGGGANVLTFGAGSRLTVL.

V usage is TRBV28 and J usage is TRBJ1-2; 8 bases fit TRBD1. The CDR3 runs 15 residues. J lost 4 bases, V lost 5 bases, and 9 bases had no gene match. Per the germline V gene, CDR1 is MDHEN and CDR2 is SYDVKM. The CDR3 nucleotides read TGTGCCAGCAGTCCCGACAGGGGCCCCACCTATGGCTACACCTTC. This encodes CASSPDRGPTYGYTF.

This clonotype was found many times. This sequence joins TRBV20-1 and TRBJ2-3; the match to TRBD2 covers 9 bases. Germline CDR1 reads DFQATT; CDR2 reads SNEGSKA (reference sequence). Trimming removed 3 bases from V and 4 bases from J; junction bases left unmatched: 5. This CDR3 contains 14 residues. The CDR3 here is CSASVAGAPDTQYF. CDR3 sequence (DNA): TGCAGTGCTAGTGTAGCGGGAGCCCCAGATACGCAGTATTTT.

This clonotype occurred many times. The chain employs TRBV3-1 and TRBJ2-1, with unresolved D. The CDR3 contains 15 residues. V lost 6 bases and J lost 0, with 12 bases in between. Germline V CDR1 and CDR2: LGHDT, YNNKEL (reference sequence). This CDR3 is CASRGSPSSYNEQFF. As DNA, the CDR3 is TGTGCCAGCAGGGGATCTCCGAGCTCCTACAATGAGCAGTTCTTC.

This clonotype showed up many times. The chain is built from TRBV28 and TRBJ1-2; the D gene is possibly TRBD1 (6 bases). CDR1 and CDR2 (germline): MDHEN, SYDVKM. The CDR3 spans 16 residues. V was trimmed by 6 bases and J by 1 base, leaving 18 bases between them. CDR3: CASSPPGGALNYGYTF. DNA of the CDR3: TGTGCCAGCAGCCCACCTGGGGGGGCCCTTAACTATGGCTACACCTTC.

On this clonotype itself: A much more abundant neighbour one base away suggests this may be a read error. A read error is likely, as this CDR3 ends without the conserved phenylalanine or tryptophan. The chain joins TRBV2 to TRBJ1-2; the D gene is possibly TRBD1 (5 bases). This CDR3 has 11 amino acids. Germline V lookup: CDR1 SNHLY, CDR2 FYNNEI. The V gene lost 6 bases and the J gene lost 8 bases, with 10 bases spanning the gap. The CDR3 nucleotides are TGTGCCAGCAGCGACAGTGTAGGCTACACCCTC. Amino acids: CASSDSVGYTL.

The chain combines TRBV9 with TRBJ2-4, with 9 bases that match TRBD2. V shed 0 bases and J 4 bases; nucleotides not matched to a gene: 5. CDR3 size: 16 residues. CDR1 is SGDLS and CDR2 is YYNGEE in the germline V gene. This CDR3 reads CASSVEALAGKNIQYF. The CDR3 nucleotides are TGTGCCAGCAGCGTAGAAGCCCTAGCGGGAAAAAACATTCAGTACTTC.

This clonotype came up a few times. CDR3 bases: TGTGCCAGCTCACCGACTAGCGGTACGGAGACCCAGTACTTC. Amino acid sequence: CASSPTSGTETQYF. The J gene is TRBJ2-5, the V gene TRBV18, with 9 bases lining up with TRBD2. The junction had 4 bases not matched to a gene; V was cut back by 3 bases and J by 5 bases. Germline CDR1 is KGHSH and CDR2 is LQKENI. This CDR3 spans 14 amino acids.

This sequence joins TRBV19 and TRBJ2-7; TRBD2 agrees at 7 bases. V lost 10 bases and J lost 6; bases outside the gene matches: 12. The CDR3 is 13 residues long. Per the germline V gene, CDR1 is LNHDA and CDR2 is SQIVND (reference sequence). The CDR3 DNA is TGTGCCACCAGCTTAGCGGGCCCCTTCGAGCAGTACTTC. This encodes CATSLAGPFEQYF.

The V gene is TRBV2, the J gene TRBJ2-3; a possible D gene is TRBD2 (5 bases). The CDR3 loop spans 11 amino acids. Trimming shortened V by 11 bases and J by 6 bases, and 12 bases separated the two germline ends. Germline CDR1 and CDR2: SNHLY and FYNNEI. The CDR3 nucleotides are TGTGCCTTCAAATCGGGGGATACGCAGTATTTT. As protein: CAFKSGDTQYF.

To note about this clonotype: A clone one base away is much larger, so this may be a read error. The CDR3 protein is CAGSESGPHYHEQYF. CDR3 DNA: TGTGCCGGCAGTGAATCAGGGCCCCACTACCACGAGCAGTACTTC. The chain recombines TRBV6-1 with TRBJ2-7, with a possible D match to TRBD1 (5 bases). The CDR3 is made up of 15 amino acids. CDR1 and CDR2 from the germline V gene are MNHNS and SASEGT.

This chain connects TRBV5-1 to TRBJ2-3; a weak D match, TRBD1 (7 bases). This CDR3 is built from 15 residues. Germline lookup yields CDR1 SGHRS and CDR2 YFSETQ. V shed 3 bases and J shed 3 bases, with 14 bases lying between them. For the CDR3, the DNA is TGCGCCAGCAGCTCCTCTCAGGGGGGTACAGATACGCAGTATTTT. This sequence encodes CASSSSQGGTDTQYF.

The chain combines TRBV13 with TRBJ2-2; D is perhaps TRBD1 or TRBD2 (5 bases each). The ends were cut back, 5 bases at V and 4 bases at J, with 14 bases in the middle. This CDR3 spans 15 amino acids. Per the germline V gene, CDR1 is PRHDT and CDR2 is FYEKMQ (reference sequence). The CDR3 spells CASSRDGWVTGELFF. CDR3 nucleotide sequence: TGTGCCAGCAGCCGGGACGGATGGGTCACCGGGGAGCTGTTTTTT. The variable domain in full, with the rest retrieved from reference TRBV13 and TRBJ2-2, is AAGVIQSPRHLIKEKRETATLKCYPIPRHDTVYWYQQGPGQDPQFLISFYEKMQSDKGSIPDRFSAQQFSDYHSELNMSSLELGDSALYFCASSRDGWVTGELFFGEGSRLTVL.

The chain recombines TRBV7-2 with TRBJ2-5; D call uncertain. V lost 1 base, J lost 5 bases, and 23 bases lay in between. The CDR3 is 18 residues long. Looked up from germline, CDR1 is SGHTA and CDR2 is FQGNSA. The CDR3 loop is CASSLVVGPDDLGETQYF. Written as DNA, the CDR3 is TGTGCCAGCAGCTTAGTGGTGGGCCCGGACGATTTGGGCGAGACCCAGTACTTC.

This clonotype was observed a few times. The CDR3 here is CASSYRLSGTSGYEQYF. The CDR3 nucleotides read TGTGCCAGCAGTTATCGCCTCTCGGGGACTAGCGGCTACGAGCAGTACTTC. The genes are TRBV6-5 and TRBJ2-7; 11 bases agree with TRBD2. In germline, CDR1 is MNHEY, CDR2 SVGAGI. V dropped 3 bases and J dropped 3; count of bases not matched to a gene: 10. The CDR3 totals 17 residues.

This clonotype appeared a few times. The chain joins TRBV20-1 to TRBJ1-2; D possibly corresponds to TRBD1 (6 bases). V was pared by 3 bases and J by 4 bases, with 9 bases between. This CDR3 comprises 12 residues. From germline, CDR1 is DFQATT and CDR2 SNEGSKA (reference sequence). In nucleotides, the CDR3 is TGCAGTGCTAGGGGCAGGGGCTATGGCTACACCTTC. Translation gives CSARGRGYGYTF.

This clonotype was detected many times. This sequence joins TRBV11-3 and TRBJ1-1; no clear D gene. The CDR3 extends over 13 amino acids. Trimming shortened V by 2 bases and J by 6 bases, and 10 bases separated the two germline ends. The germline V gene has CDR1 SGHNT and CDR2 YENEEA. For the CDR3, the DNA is TGTGCCAGCAGCTTACAGGTTCATTCTGAAGCTTTCTTT. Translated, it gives CASSLQVHSEAFF.